This is a list of T cell receptor beta chains from one sample in a study of blood T cell repertoires in COVID-19. TCRdb keeps only in-frame clones here, not all; method: immunoSEQ multiplex PCR. The table has about 62,000 clones, around 91% seen once; the top ten hold 18%. Source material: peripheral blood. These receptors all stem from a woman aged 55-69 years with COVID-19, enrolled during active disease. The CDR3 runs from the conserved cysteine through the conserved F or W. D genes are given only for firm matches. Expanded clones get a size class; other rows say once, few or many, or leave the size out.

clone size,D gene,V gene,J gene,CDR3 DNA,CDR3 protein
NA,TRBD1,TRBV29-1,TRBJ1-2,TGCAGCCATCAAGACAGGGTGGCTGGCTACACCTTC,CSHQDRVAGYTF
NA,NA,TRBV6-5,TRBJ2-7,TGTGCCAGCACCCGAGGTAGGACTTCCTACGAGCAGTACTTC,CASTRGRTSYEQYF
NA,NA,TRBV7-9,TRBJ1-4,TGTGCCAGCAGCCCCAACACCGAAAAACTGTTTTTT,CASSPNTEKLFF
NA,TRBD1,TRBV9,TRBJ2-4,TGTGCCAGCAGCGTAGTAAGCGAACGACAGGGAGAAAACATTCAGTACTTC,CASSVVSERQGENIQYF
NA,NA,TRBV11-2,TRBJ1-4,TGTGCCAGCAGCGGGCGCGGGGGCGGTGAAAAACTGTTTTTT,CASSGRGGGEKLFF
NA,NA,TRBV28,TRBJ1-1,TGTGCCAGCACGGGGTCACCGAACACTGAAGCTTTCTTT,CASTGSPNTEAFF
NA,TRBD1,TRBV24-1,TRBJ1-5,TGTGCCACCAGTGACCCAGACAGGGGAAGCAATCAGCCCCAGCATTTT,CATSDPDRGSNQPQHF
once,TRBD1,TRBV11-3,TRBJ1-1,TGTGCCAGCAGTGCGAGTCGATCCGGGACAGATGAAGCTTTCTTT,CASSASRSGTDEAFF
NA,NA,TRBV28,TRBJ2-2,TGTGCCAGCTCCTCCTCCGGGACTCACACCGGGGAGCTGTTTTTT,CASSSSGTHTGELFF
NA,NA,TRBV28,TRBJ2-7,TGTGCCAGCAGTTTACCGGCAGGTGGGTCCTACGAGCAGTACTTC,CASSLPAGGSYEQYF
NA,TRBD1,TRBV4-1,TRBJ2-1,TGCGCCAGCAGCCAAGATTTGACAGGGAGCTCCTACAATGAGCAGTTCTTC,CASSQDLTGSSYNEQFF
NA,TRBD2,TRBV4-3,TRBJ2-1,TGCGCCAGCAGCCAAGATATAGCGGGGGACAATGAGCAGTTCTTC,CASSQDIAGDNEQFF
NA,TRBD2,TRBV9,TRBJ2-3,TGTGCCAGCAGCGTACCAGCGGGAGGGCCGTCAGATACGCAGTATTTT,CASSVPAGGPSDTQYF
NA,NA,TRBV6-5,TRBJ2-7,TGTGCCAGCAGTTTCTCACTTAGCTCCTACGAGCAGTACTTC,CASSFSLSSYEQYF
NA,NA,TRBV5-1,TRBJ1-2,TGCGCCAGTGCCGAGGGAGCACCTAACTATGGCTACACCTTC,CASAEGAPNYGYTF
NA,TRBD1,TRBV14,TRBJ1-2,TGTGCCAGCAGCCATCGGACAGGCTATGGCTACACCTTC,CASSHRTGYGYTF
NA,NA,TRBV10-1,TRBJ2-5,TGCGCCAGCAGCTACCCGATTGGTAGCGGAGGTCGAGAGACCCAGTACTTC,CASSYPIGSGGRETQYF
NA,TRBD1,TRBV9,TRBJ2-2,TGTGCCAGCAGCGTAACCCAGGGGGCACGGACCGGGGAGCTGTTTTTT,CASSVTQGARTGELFF
NA,NA,TRBV6-2/TRBV6-3,TRBJ1-6,TGTGCCAGCAGTTACTGGGCTTCACCCCTCCACTTT,CASSYWASPLHF
once,TRBD2,TRBV11-3,TRBJ2-3,TGTGCCAGCAGCCGTAGACCAGCGGCTAGCGGAAATTTTAGCACAGATACGCAGTATTTT,CASSRRPAASGNFSTDTQYF
NA,NA,TRBV19,TRBJ2-7,TGTGCCAGTAGCCAGAAGGGGACGGGACTCCAGTACTTC,CASSQKGTGLQYF
NA,NA,TRBV21-1,TRBJ1-5,TGTGCCAGCAGCAAGAGGCCAGGAGGGGGACAGGGTAAGAGTCAGCCCCAGCATTTT,CASSKRPGGGQGKSQPQHF
NA,TRBD1,TRBV9,TRBJ1-6,TGTGCCACTTACAGGGGGACCTCACCCCTCCACTTT,CATYRGTSPLHF
once,TRBD1,TRBV29-1,TRBJ2-1,TGCAGCGCCTGGACAGGACCCAACCCGGGTGGGCAGTTCTTC,CSAWTGPNPGGQFF
NA,NA,TRBV7-3,TRBJ2-1,TGTGCCAGCAGCTTAGTCTCTGGAGACTCCTACAATGAGCAGTTCTTC,CASSLVSGDSYNEQFF
NA,NA,TRBV4-3,TRBJ1-1,TGCGCCAGCAGCCAAGATCTTGTGGGGGCCCCGCAGGACACTGAAGCTTTCTTT,CASSQDLVGAPQDTEAFF
NA,TRBD1,TRBV27,TRBJ1-4,TGTGCCAGCAGTTTATACAGGGGCCGCATTAATGAAAAACTGTTTTTT,CASSLYRGRINEKLFF
few,NA,TRBV4-2,TRBJ1-4,TGTGCCAGCAGCCAAAGAGGGGGTATCTCAACTAATGAAAAACTGTTTTTT,CASSQRGGISTNEKLFF
NA,TRBD1,TRBV5-1,TRBJ1-2,TGCGCCAGCAGCTGGGACAGGGGTGATGGCTACACCTTC,CASSWDRGDGYTF
NA,TRBD2,TRBV30,TRBJ2-2,TGTGCCTGGGGTGGACTAGCGGAGGCCCACCTAAGTTATGCCGGGGAGCTGTTTTTT,CAWGGLAEAHLSYAGELFF
NA,TRBD2,TRBV4-1,TRBJ2-3,TGCGCCAGCAGCCAAGATGGGGCTAGCGGGAGAAGAAAAGATACGCAGTATTTT,CASSQDGASGRRKDTQYF
NA,TRBD1,TRBV27,TRBJ2-7,TGTGCCAGCAGTTTCGGGACAGGGGTTTCCGAGCAGTACTTC,CASSFGTGVSEQYF
NA,NA,TRBV29-1,TRBJ2-5,TGCAGCGTTGAGGCGAGGGTTTGGGAGACCCAGTACTTC,CSVEARVWETQYF
NA,NA,TRBV18,TRBJ2-3,TGTGCCAGCTCACCACCGACAGAAAGGGATACGCAGTATTTT,CASSPPTERDTQYF
few,NA,TRBV6-4,TRBJ2-6,TGTGCCAGCAGTGAACGAGGGTCTGGGGCCAACGTCCTGACTTTC,CASSERGSGANVLTF
NA,TRBD2,TRBV25-1,TRBJ2-3,TGTGCCAGCAGACTAGCGGGTCATGCACAGGGCACAGATACGCAGTATTTT,CASRLAGHAQGTDTQYF
NA,NA,TRBV5-1,TRBJ2-3,TGCGCCAGCAGAGGGGCCGGAGATACGCAGTATTTT,CASRGAGDTQYF
few,NA,TRBV3-1/TRBV3-2,TRBJ2-7,TGTGCCAGCAGCCAGCAAAGCGGCTACGAGCAGTACTTC,CASSQQSGYEQYF
NA,NA,TRBV10-3,TRBJ1-2,TGTGCCATCAAGGGTTCGGGATATGGCTACACCTTC,CAIKGSGYGYTF
NA,TRBD2,TRBV27,TRBJ2-7,TGTGCCAGCAGTTTTCGAGGACTAGCGGACTCCTACGAGCAGTACTTC,CASSFRGLADSYEQYF
NA,TRBD2,TRBV9,TRBJ2-7,TGTGCCAGCAGCCCTACTAGCGCCTGGTCCTACGAGCAGTACTTC,CASSPTSAWSYEQYF
NA,TRBD1,TRBV5-8,TRBJ2-5,TGTGCCAGCAGCTTGGAAGGGACAGGGCCTCAAGAGACCCAGTACTTC,CASSLEGTGPQETQYF
NA,NA,TRBV10-2,TRBJ2-7,TGCGCCAGCAGTTCTACCGACTACGAGCAGTACTTC,CASSSTDYEQYF
NA,NA,TRBV9,TRBJ1-6,TGTGCCAGCAGCGTAGCCAACGCCAACGGTTCACCCCTCCACTTT,CASSVANANGSPLHF